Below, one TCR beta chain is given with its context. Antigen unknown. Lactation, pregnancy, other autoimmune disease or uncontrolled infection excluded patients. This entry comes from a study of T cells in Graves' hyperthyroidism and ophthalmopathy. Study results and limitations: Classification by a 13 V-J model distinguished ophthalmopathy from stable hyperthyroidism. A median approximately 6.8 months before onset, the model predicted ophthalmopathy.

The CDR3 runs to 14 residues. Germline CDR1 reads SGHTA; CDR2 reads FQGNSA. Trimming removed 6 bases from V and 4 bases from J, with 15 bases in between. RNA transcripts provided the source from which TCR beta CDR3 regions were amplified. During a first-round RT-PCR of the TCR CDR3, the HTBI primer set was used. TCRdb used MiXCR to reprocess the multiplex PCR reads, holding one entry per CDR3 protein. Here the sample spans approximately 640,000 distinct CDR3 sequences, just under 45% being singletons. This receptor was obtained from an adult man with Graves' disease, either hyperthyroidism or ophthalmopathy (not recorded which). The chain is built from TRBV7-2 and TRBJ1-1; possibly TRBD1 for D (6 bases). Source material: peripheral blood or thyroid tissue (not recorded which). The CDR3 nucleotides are TGTGCCAGCAGTTTGCAGGGGCGGGTCACTGAAGCTTTCTTT. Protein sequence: CASSLQGRVTEAFF.